Listed here are 15 T cell receptor beta chains from one sample, sequenced in a study of CD8+CD57+ T cells in acquired aplastic anemia. Using genomic DNA as the template, TCR beta VDJ and CDR3 profiling was carried out. TCRdb analysed the reads with MiXCR anew, one entry per CDR3 protein. The repertoire holds 95,000 to 150,000 distinct CDR3 sequences, with over 30% as singletons. An expansion of CD8+CD57+ cells by flow cytometry had been shown in patients chosen for sequencing. Sequencing input: sorted CD4+, CD8+, or CD8+CD57+ T cells (not recorded which) from PBMCs. Receptors originate from a human donor with aplastic anemia.

With respect to this clonotype: A clone one base away is much larger, so this may be a read error. The rearrangement joins TRBV6-1 to TRBJ1-6, with D uncertain. Germline values: CDR1 MNHNS, CDR2 SASEGT. The CDR3 runs 16 residues. CDR3 region: CASTRRVISYNLPLHF. In DNA, the CDR3 is TGTGCCAGCACCCGAAGGGTGATCTCCTATAATTTACCCCTCCACTTT.

The chain uses TRBV19 and TRBJ2-3, with TRBD2 identical over 8 bases. CDR3 length: 13 residues. J was trimmed by 8 bases and V by 3 bases; bases with no gene match: 4. Per the germline V gene, CDR1 is LNHDA and CDR2 is SQIVND (reference sequence). The CDR3 region is CASSIAGGSTQYF. The CDR3 DNA sequence: TGTGCCAGTAGTATTGCGGGAGGAAGTACGCAGTATTTT.

This clonotype was counted ten times or more. The V and J genes are TRBV6-1 and TRBJ2-3, with TRBD2 as a possible D gene (6 bases). V shed 5 bases and J shed 2 bases, with 14 bases lying between them. The CDR3 sequence is 15 residues long. The germline gives CDR1 MNHNS, CDR2 SASEGT. The DNA of the CDR3 is TGTGCCAGCAGTACTCCGGGACTGAACACAGATACGCAGTATTTT. Translating it yields CASSTPGLNTDTQYF.

This clonotype showed up many times. The CDR3, as DNA: TGCGCCAGCAGTTCGACAGGGGAAGACACTGAAGCTTTCTTT. Its protein is CASSSTGEDTEAFF. The gene calls are TRBV10-2 and TRBJ1-1, with TRBD1 matching over 8 bases. The germline V gene encodes CDR1 WSHSY and CDR2 SAAADI. After removal of 5 bases from V and 3 bases from J, the junction contained 5 bases not matched to a gene. The CDR3 extends over 14 amino acids.

This clonotype was seen at least ten times. V is TRBV15 and J is TRBJ1-2; D gene uncertain. The CDR3 has 15 amino acids. The germline CDR1 and CDR2 sequences are LNHNV and YYDKDF (reference sequence). Trimming cost V 4 bases and J 4 bases, with 16 bases left between them. The CDR3 bases are TGTGCCACCAGCAAGGACGTCGGAGGAACCTATGGCTACACCTTC. This encodes CATSKDVGGTYGYTF.

J is TRBJ2-7 and V is TRBV12-3 or TRBV12-4; weak D call: TRBD1 (6 bases). V lost 6 bases, J lost 5 bases, and 20 bases lay in between. This CDR3 comprises 15 residues. The CDR3 sequence: CASSHWGDGGDEQYF. CDR3 coding DNA: TGTGCCAGCAGCCATTGGGGCGATGGGGGCGACGAGCAGTACTTC.

J is TRBJ1-2 and V is TRBV28; no clear D gene. V lost 6 bases, J lost 6 bases, and 14 bases lay in between. This CDR3 has 13 amino acids. Germline V lookup: CDR1 MDHEN, CDR2 SYDVKM. The CDR3 is CASRRTPADGYTF. The CDR3 coding sequence is TGTGCCAGCAGAAGGACCCCGGCGGATGGCTACACCTTC.

This clonotype has ten or more counts. The rearrangement uses TRBV20-1 and TRBJ1-1; D uncertain. CDR1 and CDR2 (germline): DFQATT, SNEGSKA (reference sequence). V lost 7 bases and J lost 0, with 9 bases in between. CDR3 length equals 12 residues. In DNA form, the CDR3 reads TGCAGTGTAAAGGACTTGAACACTGAAGCTTTCTTT. Translating it yields CSVKDLNTEAFF.

This clonotype was detected a few times. The chain recombines TRBV6-5 with TRBJ1-1; D ambiguous. The germline CDR1 and CDR2 sequences are MNHEY and SVGAGI. V was pared by 4 bases and J by 1 base, with 16 bases between. The CDR3 spans 16 residues. CDR3 sequence: CASSSLPPDRNTEAFF. The CDR3, as DNA: TGTGCCAGCAGTTCCTTACCCCCGGACCGGAACACTGAAGCTTTCTTT.

This clonotype was detected once. The chain is built from TRBV2 and TRBJ1-2; tentative D call: TRBD1 (6 bases). V lost 7 bases to trimming and J lost 9 bases, with 21 bases between them. There are 14 residues in the CDR3. In germline, CDR1 is SNHLY, CDR2 FYNNEI. Written as DNA, the CDR3 is TGTGCCAGCAATGTAAGACAGGCCCTGGGTAGCTACACCTTC. Translation gives CASNVRQALGSYTF. Variable domain in full (rest from reference TRBV2 and TRBJ1-2): EPEVTQTPSHQVTQMGQEVILRCVPISNHLYFYWYRQILGQKVEFLVSFYNNEISEKSEIFDDQFSVERPDGSNFTLKIRSTKLEDSAMYFCASNVRQALGSYTFGSGTRLTVV.

J is TRBJ2-2 and V is TRBV12-3 or TRBV12-4, with 8 positions matching TRBD2. The CDR3 loop spans 19 amino acids. V lost 4 bases and J lost 7; bases outside the gene matches: 20. CDR3 loop: CASSSRPRGGPLLIGELFF. DNA of the CDR3: TGTGCCAGCAGTTCCCGTCCCCGGGGGGGCCCTTTGTTAATCGGGGAGCTGTTTTTT.

This clonotype was seen only once. V gene TRBV2 combines with J gene TRBJ1-2; 8 bases line up with TRBD1. This CDR3 region has 14 residues. V shed 5 bases and J 7 bases; nucleotides not matched to a gene: 9. From germline, CDR1 is SNHLY and CDR2 FYNNEI. The CDR3 reads CASSSGQETFGYTF. CDR3 in DNA: TGTGCCAGCAGTTCGGGACAGGAGACTTTTGGCTACACCTTC. The complete variable domain, with remaining parts taken from reference TRBV2 and TRBJ1-2, reads EPEVTQTPSHQVTQMGQEVILRCVPISNHLYFYWYRQILGQKVEFLVSFYNNEISEKSEIFDDQFSVERPDGSNFTLKIRSTKLEDSAMYFCASSSGQETFGYTFGSGTRLTVV.

Points on this clonotype: Just one base apart from a much larger clone, this may be a read error. The chain employs TRBV20-1 and TRBJ1-5; D remains unclear. This CDR3 is built from 12 residues. The germline gives CDR1 DFQATT, CDR2 SNEGSKA (reference sequence). The CDR3 protein is CSARMGNQSQHF. In DNA, the CDR3 is TGCAGTGCTAGGATGGGCAATCAGTCCCAGCATTTT.

The chain uses TRBV18 and TRBJ2-7; D is possibly TRBD1 or TRBD2 (6 bases each). CDR1 and CDR2 (germline): KGHSH, LQKENI. The CDR3 is 14 amino acids. Trimming removed 3 bases from V and 1 base from J, with 10 bases in between. In nucleotides, the CDR3 is TGTGCCAGCTCACCCAGGGGACTTTCCTACGAGCAGTACTTC. Translation gives CASSPRGLSYEQYF.

This clonotype was detected ten times or more. This chain links TRBV7-2 with TRBJ2-7, with D perhaps matching TRBD1 or TRBD2 (5 bases each). The CDR3 has 12 residues. V lost 4 bases and J lost 11, with 15 bases in between. Germline CDR1 and CDR2: SGHTA and FQGNSA. This CDR3 reads CASSSRGGEKYF. In DNA, the CDR3 is TGTGCCAGCAGCTCACGTGGGGGAGAGAAGTACTTC.